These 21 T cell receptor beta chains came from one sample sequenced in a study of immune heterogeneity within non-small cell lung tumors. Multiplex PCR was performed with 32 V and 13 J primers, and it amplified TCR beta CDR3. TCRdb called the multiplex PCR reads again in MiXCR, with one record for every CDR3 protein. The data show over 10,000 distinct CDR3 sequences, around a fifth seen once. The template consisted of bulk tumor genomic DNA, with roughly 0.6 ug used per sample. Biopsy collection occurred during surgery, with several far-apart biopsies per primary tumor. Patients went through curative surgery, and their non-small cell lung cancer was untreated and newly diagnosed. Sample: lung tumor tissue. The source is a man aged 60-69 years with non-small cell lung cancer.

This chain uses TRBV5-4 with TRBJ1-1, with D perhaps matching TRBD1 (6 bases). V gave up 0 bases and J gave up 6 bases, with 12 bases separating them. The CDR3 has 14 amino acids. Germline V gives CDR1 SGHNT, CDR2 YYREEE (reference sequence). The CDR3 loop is CASSLGQVVPEAFF. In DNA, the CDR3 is TGTGCCAGCAGCTTGGGACAGGTGGTCCCTGAAGCTTTCTTT.

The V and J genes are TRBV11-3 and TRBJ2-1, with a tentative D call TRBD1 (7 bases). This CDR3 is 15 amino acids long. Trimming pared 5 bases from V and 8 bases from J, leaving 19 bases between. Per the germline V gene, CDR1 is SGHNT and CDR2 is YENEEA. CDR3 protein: CASSPNSGGPDEQFF. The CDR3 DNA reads TGTGCCAGCAGCCCGAATTCAGGGGGGCCCGATGAGCAGTTCTTC.

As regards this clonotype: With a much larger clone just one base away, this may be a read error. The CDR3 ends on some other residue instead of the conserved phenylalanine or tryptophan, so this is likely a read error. Written as DNA, the CDR3 is TGTGCCAGCAGGATTAGCGGGGGAACCCAGTTCTTA. It is translated as CASRISGGTQFL. The chain uses TRBV28 and TRBJ2-4; TRBD2 agrees at 9 bases. The end of the DNA fits TRBJ2-1 better, so the J call may be wrong. The CDR3 length is 12 residues. From germline, CDR1 is MDHEN and CDR2 SYDVKM.

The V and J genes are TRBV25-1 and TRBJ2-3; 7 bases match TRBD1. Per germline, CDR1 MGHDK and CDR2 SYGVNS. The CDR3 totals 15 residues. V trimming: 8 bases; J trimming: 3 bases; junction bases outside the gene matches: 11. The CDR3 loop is CASQEETGPTDTQYF. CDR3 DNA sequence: TGTGCCAGCCAGGAGGAGACAGGGCCGACAGATACGCAGTATTTT.

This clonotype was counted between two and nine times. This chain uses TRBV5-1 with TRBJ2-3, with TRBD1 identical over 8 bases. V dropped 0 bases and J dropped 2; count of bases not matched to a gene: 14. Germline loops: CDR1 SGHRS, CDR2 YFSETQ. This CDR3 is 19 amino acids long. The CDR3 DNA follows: TGCGCCAGCAGCTTGGTGTCCCCAAGACAGGGGCCAACCACAGATACGCAGTATTTT. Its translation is CASSLVSPRQGPTTDTQYF.

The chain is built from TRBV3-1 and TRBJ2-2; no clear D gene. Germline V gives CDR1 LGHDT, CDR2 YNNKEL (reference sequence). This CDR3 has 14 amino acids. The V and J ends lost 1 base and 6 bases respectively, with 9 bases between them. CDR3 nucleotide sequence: TGTGCCAGCAGCCAAGGCGGAGCGTCCGGGGAGCTGTTTTTT. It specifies CASSQGGASGELFF. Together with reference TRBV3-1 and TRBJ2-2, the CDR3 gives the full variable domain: DTAVSQTPKYLVTQMGNDKSIKCEQNLGHDTMYWYKQDSKKFLKIMFSYNNKELIINETVPNRFSPKSPDKAHLNLHINSLELGDSAVYFCASSQGGASGELFFGEGSRLTVL.

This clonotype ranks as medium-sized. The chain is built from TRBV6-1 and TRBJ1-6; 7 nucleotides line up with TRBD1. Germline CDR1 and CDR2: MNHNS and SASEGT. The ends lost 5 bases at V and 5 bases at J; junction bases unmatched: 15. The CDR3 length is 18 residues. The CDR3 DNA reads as TGTGCCAGCAGTCTTCAAATGACAGGGTGGACCAATAATTCACCCCTCCACTTT. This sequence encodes CASSLQMTGWTNNSPLHF.

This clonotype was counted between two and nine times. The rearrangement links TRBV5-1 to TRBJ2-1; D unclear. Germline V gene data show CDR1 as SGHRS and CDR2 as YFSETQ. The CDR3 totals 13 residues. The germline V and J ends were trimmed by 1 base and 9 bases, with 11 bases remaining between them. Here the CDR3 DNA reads TGCGCCAGCAGCTTGTACCCTCAGAGTGAGCAGTTCTTC. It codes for CASSLYPQSEQFF. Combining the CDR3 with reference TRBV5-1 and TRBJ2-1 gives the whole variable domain KAGVTQTPRYLIKTRGQQVTLSCSPISGHRSVSWYQQTPGQGLQFLFEYFSETQRNKGNFPGRFSGRQFSNSRSEMNVSTLELGDSALYLCASSLYPQSEQFFGPGTRLTVL.

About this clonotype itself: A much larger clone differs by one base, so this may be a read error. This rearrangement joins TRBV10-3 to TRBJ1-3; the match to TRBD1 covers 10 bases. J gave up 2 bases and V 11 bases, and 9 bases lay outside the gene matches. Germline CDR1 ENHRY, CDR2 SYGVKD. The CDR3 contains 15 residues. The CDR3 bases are TGTGCCGTAGGGACAGGGGTTACCCCTGGAAACACCATATATTTT. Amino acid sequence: CAVGTGVTPGNTIYF.

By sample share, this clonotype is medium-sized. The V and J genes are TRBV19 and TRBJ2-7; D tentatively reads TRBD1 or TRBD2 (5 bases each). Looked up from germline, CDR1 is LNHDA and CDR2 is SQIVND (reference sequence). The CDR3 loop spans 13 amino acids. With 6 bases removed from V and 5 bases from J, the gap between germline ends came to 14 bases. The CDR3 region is CASRLGTGNEQYF. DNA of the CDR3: TGTGCCAGTAGACTAGGGACGGGAAACGAGCAGTACTTC.

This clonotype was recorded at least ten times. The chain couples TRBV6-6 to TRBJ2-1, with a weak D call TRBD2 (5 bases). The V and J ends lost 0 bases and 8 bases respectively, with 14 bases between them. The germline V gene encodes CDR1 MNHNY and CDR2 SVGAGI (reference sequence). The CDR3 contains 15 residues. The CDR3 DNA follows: TGTGCCAGCAGTTACTCAGCCGAATGGCGGGATGAGCAGTTCTTC. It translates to CASSYSAEWRDEQFF.

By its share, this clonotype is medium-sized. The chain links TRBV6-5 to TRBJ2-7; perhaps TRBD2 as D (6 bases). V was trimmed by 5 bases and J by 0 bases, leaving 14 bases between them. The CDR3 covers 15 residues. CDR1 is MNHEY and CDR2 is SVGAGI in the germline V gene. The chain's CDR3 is CASSHGTFASYEQYF. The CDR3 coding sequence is TGTGCCAGCAGTCACGGGACTTTTGCCTCCTACGAGCAGTACTTC.

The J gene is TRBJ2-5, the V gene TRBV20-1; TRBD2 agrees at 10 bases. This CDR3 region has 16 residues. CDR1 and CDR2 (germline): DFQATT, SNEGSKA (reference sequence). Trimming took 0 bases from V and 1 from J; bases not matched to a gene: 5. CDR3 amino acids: CSAREVAGGPQETQYF. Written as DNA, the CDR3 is TGCAGTGCTAGAGAGGTAGCGGGAGGCCCCCAAGAGACCCAGTACTTC.

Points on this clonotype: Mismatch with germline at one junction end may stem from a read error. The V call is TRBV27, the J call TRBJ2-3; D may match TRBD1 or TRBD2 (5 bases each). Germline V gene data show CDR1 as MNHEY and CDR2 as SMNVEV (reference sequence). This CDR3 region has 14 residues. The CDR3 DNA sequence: TGTGACAGCAGTCCCCAGGGACCAGCAGATACGCAGTATTTT. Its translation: CDSSPQGPADTQYF.

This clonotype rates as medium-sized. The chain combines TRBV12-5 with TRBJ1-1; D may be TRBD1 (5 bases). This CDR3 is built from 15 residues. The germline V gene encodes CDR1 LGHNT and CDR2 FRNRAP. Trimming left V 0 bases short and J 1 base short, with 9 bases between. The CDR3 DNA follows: TGTGCTAGTGGTTTGGTACGAACAGGGAACACTGAAGCTTTCTTT. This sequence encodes CASGLVRTGNTEAFF.

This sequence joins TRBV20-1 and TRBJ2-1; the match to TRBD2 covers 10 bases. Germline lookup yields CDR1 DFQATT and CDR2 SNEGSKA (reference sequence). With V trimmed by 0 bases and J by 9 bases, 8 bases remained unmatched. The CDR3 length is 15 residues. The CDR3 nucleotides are TGCAGTGCTAGAGATCAAGCGGGAGGGCCGAGTGAGCAGTTCTTC. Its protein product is CSARDQAGGPSEQFF.

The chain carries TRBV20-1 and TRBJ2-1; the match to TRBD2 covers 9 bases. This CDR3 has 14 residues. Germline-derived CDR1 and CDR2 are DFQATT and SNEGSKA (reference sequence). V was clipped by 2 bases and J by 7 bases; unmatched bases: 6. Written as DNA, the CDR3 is TGCAGTGCTAGAAGGCCTAGCGGGAAAAATGAGCAGTTCTTC. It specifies CSARRPSGKNEQFF.

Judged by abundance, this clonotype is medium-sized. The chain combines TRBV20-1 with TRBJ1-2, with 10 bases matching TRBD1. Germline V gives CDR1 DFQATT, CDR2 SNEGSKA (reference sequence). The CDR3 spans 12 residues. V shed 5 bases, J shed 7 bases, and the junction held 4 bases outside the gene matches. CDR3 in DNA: TGCAGTGCTCCCGGGACAGGGGTTGGCTACACCTTC. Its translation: CSAPGTGVGYTF.

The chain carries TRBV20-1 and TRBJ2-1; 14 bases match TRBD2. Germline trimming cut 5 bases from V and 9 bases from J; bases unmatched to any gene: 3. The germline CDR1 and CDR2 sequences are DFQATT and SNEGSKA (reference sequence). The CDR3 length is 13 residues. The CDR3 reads CSASGLAGAEQFF. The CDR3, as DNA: TGCAGTGCTTCGGGACTAGCGGGAGCTGAGCAGTTCTTC.

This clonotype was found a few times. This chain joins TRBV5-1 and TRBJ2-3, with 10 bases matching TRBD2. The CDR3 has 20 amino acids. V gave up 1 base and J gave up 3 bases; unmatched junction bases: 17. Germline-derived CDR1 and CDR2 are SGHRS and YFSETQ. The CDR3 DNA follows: TGCGCCAGCAGCTTGTTCGGGGGGCAAAGCGGGACTAGCGCAACAGATACGCAGTATTTT. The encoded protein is CASSLFGGQSGTSATDTQYF. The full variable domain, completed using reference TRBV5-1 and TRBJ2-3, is KAGVTQTPRYLIKTRGQQVTLSCSPISGHRSVSWYQQTPGQGLQFLFEYFSETQRNKGNFPGRFSGRQFSNSRSEMNVSTLELGDSALYLCASSLFGGQSGTSATDTQYFGPGTRLTVL.

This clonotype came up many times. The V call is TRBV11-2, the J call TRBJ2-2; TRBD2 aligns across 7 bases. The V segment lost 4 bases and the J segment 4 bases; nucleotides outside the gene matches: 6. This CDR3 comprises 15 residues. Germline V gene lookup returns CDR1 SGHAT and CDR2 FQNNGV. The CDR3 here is CASSSKRDLTGELFF. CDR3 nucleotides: TGTGCCAGCAGCTCGAAGCGGGACCTCACCGGGGAGCTGTTTTTT.